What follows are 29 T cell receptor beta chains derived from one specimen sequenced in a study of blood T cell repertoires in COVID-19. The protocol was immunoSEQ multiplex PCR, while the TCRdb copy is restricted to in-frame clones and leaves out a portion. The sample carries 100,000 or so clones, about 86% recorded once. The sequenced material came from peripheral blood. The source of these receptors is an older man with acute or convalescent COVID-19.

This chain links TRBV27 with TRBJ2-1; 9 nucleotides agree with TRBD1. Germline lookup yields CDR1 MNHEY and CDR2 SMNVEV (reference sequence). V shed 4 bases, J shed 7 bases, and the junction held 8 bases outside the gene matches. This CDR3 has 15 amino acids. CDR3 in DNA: TGTGCCAGCAGTTCCCCCGGGACAGGGAGGAATGAGCAGTTCTTC. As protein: CASSSPGTGRNEQFF.

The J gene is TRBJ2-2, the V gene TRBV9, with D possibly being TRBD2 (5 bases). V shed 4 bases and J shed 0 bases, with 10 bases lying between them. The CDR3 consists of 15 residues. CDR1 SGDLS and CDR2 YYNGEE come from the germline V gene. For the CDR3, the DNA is TGTGCCAGCAGCCTCCGCGGGCCGAACACCGGGGAGCTGTTTTTT. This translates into CASSLRGPNTGELFF.

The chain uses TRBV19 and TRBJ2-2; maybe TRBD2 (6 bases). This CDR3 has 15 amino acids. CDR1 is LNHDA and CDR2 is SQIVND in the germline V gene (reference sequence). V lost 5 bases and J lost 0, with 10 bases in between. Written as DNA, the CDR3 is TGTGCCAGTAGTGTCCGGGACTCGAACACCGGGGAGCTGTTTTTT. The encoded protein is CASSVRDSNTGELFF.

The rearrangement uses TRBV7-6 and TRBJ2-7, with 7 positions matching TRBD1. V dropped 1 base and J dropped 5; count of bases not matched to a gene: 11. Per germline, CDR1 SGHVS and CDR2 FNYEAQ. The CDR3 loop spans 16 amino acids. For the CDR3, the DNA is TGTGCCAGCAGCTTAGAGACTTCGGGACAGAGAAACGAGCAGTACTTC. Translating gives CASSLETSGQRNEQYF.

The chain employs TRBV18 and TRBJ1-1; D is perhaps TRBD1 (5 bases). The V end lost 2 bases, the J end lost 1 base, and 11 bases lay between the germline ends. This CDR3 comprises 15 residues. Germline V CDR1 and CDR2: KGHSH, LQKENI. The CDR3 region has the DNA TGTGCCAGCTCACCAACTCCCACAGGGAACACTGAAGCTTTCTTT. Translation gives CASSPTPTGNTEAFF. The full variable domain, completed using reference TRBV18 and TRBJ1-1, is NAGVMQNPRHLVRRRGQEARLRCSPMKGHSHVYWYRQLPEEGLKFMVYLQKENIIDESGMPKERFSAEFPKEGPSILRIQQVVRGDSAAYFCASSPTPTGNTEAFFGQGTRLTVV.

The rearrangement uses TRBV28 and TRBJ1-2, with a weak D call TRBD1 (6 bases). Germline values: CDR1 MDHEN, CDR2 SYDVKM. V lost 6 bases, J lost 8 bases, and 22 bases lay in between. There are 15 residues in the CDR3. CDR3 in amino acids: CASSQGGHSLTGYTF. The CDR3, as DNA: TGTGCCAGCAGCCAAGGGGGACACAGTCTAACCGGCTACACCTTC.

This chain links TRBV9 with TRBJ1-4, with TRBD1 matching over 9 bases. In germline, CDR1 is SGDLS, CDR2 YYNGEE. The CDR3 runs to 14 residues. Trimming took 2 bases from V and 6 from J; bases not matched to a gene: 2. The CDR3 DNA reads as TGTGCCAGCAGCGTGGGACAGGGTTATGAAAAACTGTTTTTT. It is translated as CASSVGQGYEKLFF.

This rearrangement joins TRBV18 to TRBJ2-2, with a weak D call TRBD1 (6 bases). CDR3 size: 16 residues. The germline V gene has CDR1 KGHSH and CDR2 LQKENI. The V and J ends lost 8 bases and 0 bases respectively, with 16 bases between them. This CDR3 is CASPKSGVANTGELFF. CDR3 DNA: TGTGCCAGCCCTAAATCAGGGGTGGCGAACACCGGGGAGCTGTTTTTT.

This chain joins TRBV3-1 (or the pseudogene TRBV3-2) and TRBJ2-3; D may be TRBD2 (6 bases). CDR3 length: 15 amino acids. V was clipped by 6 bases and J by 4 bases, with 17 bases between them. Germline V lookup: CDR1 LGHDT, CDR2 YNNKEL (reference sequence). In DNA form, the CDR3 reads TGTGCCAGCAGGCAAACCGGGACTGGGGCAGATACGCAGTATTTT. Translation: CASRQTGTGADTQYF.

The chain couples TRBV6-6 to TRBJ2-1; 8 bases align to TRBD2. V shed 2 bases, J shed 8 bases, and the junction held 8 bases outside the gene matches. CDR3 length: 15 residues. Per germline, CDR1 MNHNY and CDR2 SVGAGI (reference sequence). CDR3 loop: CASSYQAGVEDEQFF. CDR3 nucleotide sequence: TGTGCCAGCAGTTACCAAGCGGGGGTTGAGGATGAGCAGTTCTTC.

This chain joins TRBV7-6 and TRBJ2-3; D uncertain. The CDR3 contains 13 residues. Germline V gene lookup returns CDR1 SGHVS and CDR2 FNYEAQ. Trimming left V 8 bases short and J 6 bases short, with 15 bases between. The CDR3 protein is CASFRLRQDTQYF. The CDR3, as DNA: TGTGCCAGCTTTCGCTTGCGGCAGGATACGCAGTATTTT.

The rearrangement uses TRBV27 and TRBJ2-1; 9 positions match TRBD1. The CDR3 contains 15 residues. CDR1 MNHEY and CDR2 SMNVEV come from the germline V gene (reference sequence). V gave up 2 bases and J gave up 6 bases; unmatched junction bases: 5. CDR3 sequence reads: CASSLGGQGFNEQFF. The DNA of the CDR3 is TGTGCCAGCAGTTTAGGGGGACAGGGATTCAATGAGCAGTTCTTC.

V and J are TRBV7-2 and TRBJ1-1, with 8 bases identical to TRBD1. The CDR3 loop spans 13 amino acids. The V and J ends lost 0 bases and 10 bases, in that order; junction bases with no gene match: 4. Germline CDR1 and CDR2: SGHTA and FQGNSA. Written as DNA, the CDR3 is TGTGCCAGCAGCTTAGCCACCGGGACAGGAGCTTTCTTT. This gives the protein CASSLATGTGAFF.

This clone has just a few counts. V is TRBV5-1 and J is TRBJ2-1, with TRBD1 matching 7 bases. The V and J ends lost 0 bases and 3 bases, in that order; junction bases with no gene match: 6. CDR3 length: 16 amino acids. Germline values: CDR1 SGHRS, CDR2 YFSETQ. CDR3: CASSLDLDRYYNEQFF. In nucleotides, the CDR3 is TGCGCCAGCAGCTTGGATCTGGACAGGTACTACAATGAGCAGTTCTTC.

The CDR3 loop reads CASRTGGVYEQYF. In DNA form, the CDR3 reads TGTGCCAGTAGGACAGGGGGTGTCTACGAGCAGTACTTC. The rearrangement uses TRBV28 and TRBJ2-7; 10 bases map to TRBD1. Germline CDR1 reads MDHEN; CDR2 reads SYDVKM. This CDR3 contains 13 residues. The J segment lost 3 bases and the V segment lost 9 bases, leaving 5 bases of the junction unmatched. Using reference TRBV28 and TRBJ2-7 for the parts outside the CDR3, the full variable domain is DVKVTQSSRYLVKRTGEKVFLECVQDMDHENMFWYRQDPGLGLRLIYFSYDVKMKEKGDIPEGYSVSREKKERFSLILESASTNQTSMYLCASRTGGVYEQYFGPGTRLTVT.

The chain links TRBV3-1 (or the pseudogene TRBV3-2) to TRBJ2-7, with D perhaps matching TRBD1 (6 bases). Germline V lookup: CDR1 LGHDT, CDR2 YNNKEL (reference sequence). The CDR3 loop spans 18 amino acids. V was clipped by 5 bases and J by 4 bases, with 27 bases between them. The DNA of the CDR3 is TGTGCCAGCAGCTACGAAATTGGTAGCAAGGCAGGGGCATACGAGCAGTACTTC. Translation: CASSYEIGSKAGAYEQYF.

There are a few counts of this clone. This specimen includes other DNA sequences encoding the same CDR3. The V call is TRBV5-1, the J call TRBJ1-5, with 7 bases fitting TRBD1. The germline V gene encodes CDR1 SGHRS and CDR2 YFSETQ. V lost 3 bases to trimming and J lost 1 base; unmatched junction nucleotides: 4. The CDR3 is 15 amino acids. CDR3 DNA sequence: TGCGCCAGCAGCTCTACAGGGGACAGCAATCAGCCCCAGCATTTT. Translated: CASSSTGDSNQPQHF. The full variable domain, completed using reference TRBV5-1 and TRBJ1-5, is KAGVTQTPRYLIKTRGQQVTLSCSPISGHRSVSWYQQTPGQGLQFLFEYFSETQRNKGNFPGRFSGRQFSNSRSEMNVSTLELGDSALYLCASSSTGDSNQPQHFGDGTRLSIL.

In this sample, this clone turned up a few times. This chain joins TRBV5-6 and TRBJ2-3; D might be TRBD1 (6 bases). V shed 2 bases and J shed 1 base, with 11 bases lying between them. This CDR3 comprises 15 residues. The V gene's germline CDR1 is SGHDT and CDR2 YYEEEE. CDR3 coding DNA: TGTGCCAGCAGCTTAACAGGGAGCGGCACAGATACGCAGTATTTT. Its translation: CASSLTGSGTDTQYF.

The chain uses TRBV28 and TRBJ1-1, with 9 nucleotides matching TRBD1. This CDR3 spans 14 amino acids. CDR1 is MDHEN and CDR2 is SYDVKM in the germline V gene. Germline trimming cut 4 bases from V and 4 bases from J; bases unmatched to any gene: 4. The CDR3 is CASSSGQGITEAFF. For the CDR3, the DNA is TGTGCCAGCAGTTCCGGACAGGGGATCACTGAAGCTTTCTTT.

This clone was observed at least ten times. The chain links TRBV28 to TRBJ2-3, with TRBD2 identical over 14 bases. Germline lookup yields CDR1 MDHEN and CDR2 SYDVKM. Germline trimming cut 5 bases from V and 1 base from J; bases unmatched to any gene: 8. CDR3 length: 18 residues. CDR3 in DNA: TGTGCCAGCAGTGGACTAGCGGGAGGCTGGAGAGGCACAGATACGCAGTATTTT. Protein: CASSGLAGGWRGTDTQYF. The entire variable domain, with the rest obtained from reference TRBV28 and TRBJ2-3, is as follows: DVKVTQSSRYLVKRTGEKVFLECVQDMDHENMFWYRQDPGLGLRLIYFSYDVKMKEKGDIPEGYSVSREKKERFSLILESASTNQTSMYLCASSGLAGGWRGTDTQYFGPGTRLTVL.

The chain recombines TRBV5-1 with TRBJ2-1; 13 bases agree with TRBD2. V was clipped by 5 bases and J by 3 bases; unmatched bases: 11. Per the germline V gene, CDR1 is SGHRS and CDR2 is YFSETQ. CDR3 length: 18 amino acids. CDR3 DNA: TGCGCCAGCAGACGGACTAGCGGGAGCCCCCCGAGCTACAATGAGCAGTTCTTC. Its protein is CASRRTSGSPPSYNEQFF.

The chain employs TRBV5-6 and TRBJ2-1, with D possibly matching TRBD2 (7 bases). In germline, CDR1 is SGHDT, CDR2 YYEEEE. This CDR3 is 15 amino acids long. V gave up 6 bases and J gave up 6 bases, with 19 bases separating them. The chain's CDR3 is CASTTWGGRVNEQFF. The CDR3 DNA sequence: TGTGCCAGCACCACTTGGGGGGGGCGCGTCAATGAGCAGTTCTTC.

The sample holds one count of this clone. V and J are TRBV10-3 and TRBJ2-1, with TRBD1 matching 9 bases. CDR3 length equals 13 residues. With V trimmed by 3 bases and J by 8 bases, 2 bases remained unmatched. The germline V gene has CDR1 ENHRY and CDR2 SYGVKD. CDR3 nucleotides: TGTGCCATCAGTGACGGGGACAGGGATGAGCAGTTCTTC. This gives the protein CAISDGDRDEQFF.

The CDR3 bases are TGTGCCAGCAGCTTAGAGGGGGCCTCCACAGATACGCAGTATTTT. Residues: CASSLEGASTDTQYF. The chain links TRBV9 to TRBJ2-3, with 7 bases identical to TRBD1. V shed 4 bases, J shed 2 bases, and the junction held 7 bases outside the gene matches. The CDR3 extends over 15 amino acids. Germline lookup yields CDR1 SGDLS and CDR2 YYNGEE.

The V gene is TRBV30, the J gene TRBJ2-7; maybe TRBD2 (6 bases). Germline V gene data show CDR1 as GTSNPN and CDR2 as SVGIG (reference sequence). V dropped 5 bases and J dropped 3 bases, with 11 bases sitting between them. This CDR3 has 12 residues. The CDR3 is CAWGEDRYEQYF. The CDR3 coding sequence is TGTGCCTGGGGGGAGGATCGCTACGAGCAGTACTTC.

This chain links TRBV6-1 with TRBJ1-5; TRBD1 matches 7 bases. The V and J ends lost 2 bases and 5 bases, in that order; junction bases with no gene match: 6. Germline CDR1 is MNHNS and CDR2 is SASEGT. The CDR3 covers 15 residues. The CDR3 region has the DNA TGTGCCAGCAGTGAAATAGCGGGACAGCATCAGCCCCAGCATTTT. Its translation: CASSEIAGQHQPQHF.

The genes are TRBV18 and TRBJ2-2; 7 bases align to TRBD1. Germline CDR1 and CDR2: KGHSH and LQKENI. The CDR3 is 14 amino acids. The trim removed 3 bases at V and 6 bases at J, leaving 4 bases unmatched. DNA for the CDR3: TGTGCCAGCTCACCGGACAGGAAGTCCGGGGAGCTGTTTTTT. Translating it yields CASSPDRKSGELFF.

The CDR3 loop reads CASSPYGEGKGYTF. The CDR3 nucleotides read TGTGCCAGCAGCCCATACGGGGAGGGGAAAGGCTACACCTTC. V usage is TRBV7-8 and J usage is TRBJ1-2; TRBD1 is a possible D gene (5 bases). With 5 bases removed from V and 8 bases from J, the gap between germline ends came to 18 bases. This CDR3 contains 14 residues. The germline V gene has CDR1 SGHVS and CDR2 FQNEAQ.

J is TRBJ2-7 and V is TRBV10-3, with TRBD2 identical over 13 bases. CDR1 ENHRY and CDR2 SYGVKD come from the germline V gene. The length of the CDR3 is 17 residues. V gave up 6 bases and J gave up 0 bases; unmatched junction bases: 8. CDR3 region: CAISVTSGRINSYEQYF. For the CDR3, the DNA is TGTGCCATCAGCGTGACTAGCGGGAGGATCAACTCCTACGAGCAGTACTTC.